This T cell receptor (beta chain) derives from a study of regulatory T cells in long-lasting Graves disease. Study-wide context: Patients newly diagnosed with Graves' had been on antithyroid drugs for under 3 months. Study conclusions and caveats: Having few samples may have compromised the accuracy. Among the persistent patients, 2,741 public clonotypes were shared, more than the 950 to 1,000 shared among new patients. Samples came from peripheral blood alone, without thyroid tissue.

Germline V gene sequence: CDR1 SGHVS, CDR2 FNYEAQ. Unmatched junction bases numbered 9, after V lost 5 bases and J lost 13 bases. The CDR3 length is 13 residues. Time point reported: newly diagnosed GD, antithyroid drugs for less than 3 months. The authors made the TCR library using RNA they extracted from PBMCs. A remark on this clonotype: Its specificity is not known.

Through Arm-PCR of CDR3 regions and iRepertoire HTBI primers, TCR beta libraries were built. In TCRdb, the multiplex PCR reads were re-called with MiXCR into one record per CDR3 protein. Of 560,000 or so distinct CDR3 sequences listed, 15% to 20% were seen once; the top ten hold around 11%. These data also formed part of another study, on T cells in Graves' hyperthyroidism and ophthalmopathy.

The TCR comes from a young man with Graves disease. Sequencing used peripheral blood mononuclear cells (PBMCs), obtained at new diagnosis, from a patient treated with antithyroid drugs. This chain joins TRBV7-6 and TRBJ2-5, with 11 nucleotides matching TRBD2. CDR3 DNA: TGTGCCAGCAGCCAGGGGAGTAGCGGGAGGGCGTACTTC. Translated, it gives CASSQGSSGRAYF. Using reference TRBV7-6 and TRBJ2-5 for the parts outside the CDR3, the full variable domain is GAGVSQSPRYKVTKRGQDVALRCDPISGHVSLYWYRQALGQGPEFLTYFNYEAQQDKSGLPNDRFSAERPEGSISTLTIQRTEQRDSAMYRCASSQGSSGRAYFGPGTRLLVL.